The 17 T cell receptor beta chains below all came from one sample that was sequenced in a study of cytomegalovirus exposure and HLA in healthy donors. The PCR employed 60 Vbeta primers together with 13 Jbeta primers. Assay: immunoSEQ multiplex PCR; the TCRdb copy retains only in-frame clones and omits some. In total, the table holds tens of thousands of clones. The sample consisted of PBMCs. Receptors were obtained from a male donor in good health and CMV-seropositive.

This rearrangement joins TRBV29-1 to TRBJ1-1; D remains ambiguous. Germline CDR1 SQVTM, CDR2 ANQGSEA. The CDR3 consists of 13 residues. The germline V and J ends were trimmed by 5 bases and 6 bases, with 16 bases remaining between them. The CDR3 nucleotides read TGCAGCGTTAGACTGAGATTCTGGGCTGAAGCTTTCTTT. Translating gives CSVRLRFWAEAFF.

The chain uses TRBV5-1 and TRBJ1-1, with D uncertain. Trimming removed 3 bases at V and 10 bases at J, with 10 bases between. This CDR3 spans 11 amino acids. Germline V gene data show CDR1 as SGHRS and CDR2 as YFSETQ. The CDR3 sequence is CASSSPHSAFF. The CDR3 coding sequence is TGCGCCAGCAGCTCTCCCCACTCAGCTTTCTTT.

The rearrangement joins TRBV19 to TRBJ1-5; D is possibly TRBD1 (5 bases). V shed 1 base and J shed 7 bases, with 14 bases lying between them. The CDR3 consists of 15 residues. CDR1 and CDR2 (germline): LNHDA, SQIVND (reference sequence). CDR3 region: CASSIARQGGQPQHF. The CDR3 DNA reads as TGTGCCAGTAGTATAGCTCGGCAGGGAGGCCAGCCCCAGCATTTT.

The rearrangement links TRBV9 to TRBJ2-2; 7 bases agree with TRBD1. This CDR3 is built from 15 residues. The germline CDR1 and CDR2 sequences are SGDLS and YYNGEE. Trimming removed 0 bases from V and 4 bases from J; junction bases left unmatched: 3. The chain's CDR3 is CASSVASGGTGELFF. CDR3 sequence (DNA): TGTGCCAGCAGCGTAGCTTCAGGGGGCACCGGGGAGCTGTTTTTT.

The chain has TRBV11-2 and TRBJ2-3; D possibly corresponds to TRBD2 (7 bases). The CDR3 is made up of 16 amino acids. Germline assignment: CDR1 SGHAT and CDR2 FQNNGV. Trimming took 5 bases from V and 5 from J, leaving 20 bases between them. CDR3 region: CASSHEGRGSGDTQYF. DNA for the CDR3: TGTGCCAGCAGCCATGAGGGGAGGGGGTCGGGAGATACGCAGTATTTT.

The genes are TRBV7-2 and TRBJ2-7; D is uncertain. CDR1 is SGHTA and CDR2 is FQGNSA in the germline V gene. V shed 6 bases and J shed 6 bases, with 12 bases lying between them. The CDR3 extends over 12 amino acids. This CDR3 reads CASSWALGEQYF. The CDR3 nucleotides are TGTGCCAGCAGTTGGGCGCTGGGCGAGCAGTACTTC.

The chain is built from TRBV14 and TRBJ2-5; D remains unclear. The germline CDR1 and CDR2 sequences are SGHDN and FVKESK. This CDR3 spans 14 amino acids. Deletions cut 4 bases from V and 6 bases from J, with 15 bases between. The CDR3 coding sequence is TGTGCCAGCAGCCTCTCTCTAAGAACGCAGACCCAGTACTTC. This encodes CASSLSLRTQTQYF.

J is TRBJ2-7 and V is TRBV19; no reliable D call. Between the trimmed V and J ends, which lost 5 bases and 2 bases, there was a span of 7 bases. The germline gives CDR1 LNHDA, CDR2 SQIVND (reference sequence). The CDR3 is 12 residues long. This CDR3 is CASSAEAYEQYF. The CDR3 DNA reads as TGTGCCAGTAGTGCAGAAGCCTACGAGCAGTACTTC.

The V and J genes are TRBV9 and TRBJ2-5; 7 nucleotides match TRBD2. After removal of 0 bases from V and 4 bases from J, the junction contained 6 bases not matched to a gene. This CDR3 spans 15 amino acids. Germline V gene sequence: CDR1 SGDLS, CDR2 YYNGEE. CDR3 in DNA: TGTGCCAGCAGCGTAGCGGGGAGGGCCCCAGAGACCCAGTACTTC. Its translation: CASSVAGRAPETQYF.

This chain connects TRBV30 to TRBJ1-6; D is uncertain. V lost 0 bases and J 7 bases, leaving 7 bases between the germline ends. This CDR3 region has 13 residues. Per the germline V gene, CDR1 is GTSNPN and CDR2 is SVGIG (reference sequence). CDR3 protein: CAWSVDTNSPLHF. CDR3 DNA sequence: TGTGCCTGGAGTGTAGACACCAATTCACCCCTCCACTTT.

The chain employs TRBV5-6 and TRBJ2-7; D not resolved. This CDR3 has 14 residues. V shed 0 bases and J shed 5 bases, with 12 bases lying between them. Germline V gene lookup returns CDR1 SGHDT and CDR2 YYEEEE. Here the CDR3 reads CASSLAVPSHEQYF. CDR3 bases: TGTGCCAGCAGCTTGGCGGTACCTTCCCACGAGCAGTACTTC. The whole variable domain, filled in from reference TRBV5-6 and TRBJ2-7, reads DAGVTQSPTHLIKTRGQQVTLRCSPKSGHDTVSWYQQALGQGPQFIFQYYEEEERQRGNFPDRFSGHQFPNYSSELNVNALLLGDSALYLCASSLAVPSHEQYFGPGTRLTVT.

The genes are TRBV5-7 and TRBJ1-2, with 7 bases matching TRBD1. TRBV5-7 is treated as an ORF (open reading frame) with a function not yet certain. This CDR3 is built from 17 residues. The V segment lost 0 bases and the J segment 3 bases; nucleotides outside the gene matches: 11. CDR3 residues: CASSLVLGGGRYYGYTF. DNA of the CDR3: TGTGCCAGCAGCTTGGTTTTAGGAGGGGGCCGCTACTATGGCTACACCTTC.

The rearrangement joins TRBV9 to TRBJ1-5; tentative D call: TRBD1 (5 bases). CDR1 SGDLS and CDR2 YYNGEE come from the germline V gene. V lost 3 bases and J 0 bases, leaving 10 bases between the germline ends. The CDR3 loop spans 15 amino acids. The CDR3 is CASSEGYHSNQPQHF. The CDR3 DNA follows: TGTGCCAGCAGCGAGGGGTACCATAGCAATCAGCCCCAGCATTTT.

The V gene is TRBV27, the J gene TRBJ1-6, with D possibly matching TRBD1 (6 bases). CDR1 MNHEY and CDR2 SMNVEV come from the germline V gene (reference sequence). The ends were cut back, 8 bases at V and 3 bases at J, with 23 bases in the middle. There are 18 residues in the CDR3. The CDR3 DNA follows: TGTGCCAGCTCGCTGCCTAGGGGGACAACGGGCTATAATTCACCCCTCCACTTT. Translation: CASSLPRGTTGYNSPLHF.

This rearrangement joins TRBV30 to TRBJ1-1; a weak D match, TRBD1 (5 bases). CDR3 size: 13 residues. From germline, CDR1 is GTSNPN and CDR2 SVGIG (reference sequence). Trimming removed 3 bases from V and 5 bases from J, with 13 bases in between. The CDR3 bases are TGTGCCTGGAGAGGGCCAAGGGGAACTGAAGCTTTCTTT. Residues: CAWRGPRGTEAFF. The entire variable domain, with the rest obtained from reference TRBV30 and TRBJ1-1, is as follows: SQTIHQWPATLVQPVGSPLSLECTVEGTSNPNLYWYRQAAGRGLQLLFYSVGIGQISSEVPQNLSASRPQDRQFILSSKKLLLSDSGFYLCAWRGPRGTEAFFGQGTRLTVV.

This rearrangement joins TRBV29-1 to TRBJ2-7, with 13 bases that match TRBD2. Germline V gene data show CDR1 as SQVTM and CDR2 as ANQGSEA. With V trimmed by 4 bases and J by 1 base, 10 bases remained unmatched. The CDR3 has 17 amino acids. The CDR3, as DNA: TGCAGCGTTGTTGGCGCTGGACTAGCGGGAGAATCCTACGAGCAGTACTTC. This translates into CSVVGAGLAGESYEQYF.

This sequence joins TRBV28 and TRBJ1-1, with D unclear. V lost 6 bases, J lost 9 bases, and 32 bases lay in between. The CDR3 sequence is 18 residues long. The germline V gene has CDR1 MDHEN and CDR2 SYDVKM. CDR3 sequence: CASSLAGEDTFRGNKAFF. CDR3 DNA: TGTGCCAGCAGCCTGGCCGGTGAGGATACCTTTCGGGGAAATAAAGCTTTCTTT.